These T cell receptor beta chains were read from a single sample in a study of T cell responses to AZD1222 COVID-19 vaccine. The table came from immunoSEQ multiplex PCR; TCRdb's copy has only in-frame clones and leaves some out. The table includes some 100,000 clones, 87% detected once. Sequencing used peripheral blood, obtained on day 0 of AZD1222 vaccination. The source of these receptors is an adult in good health. Both conserved end residues are part of each CDR3. The D gene is left open where the match is weak. Rows may omit the clone size; those that give it use once, few, many or a size class.

TRBV28	TRBJ2-1	16	-	-	TGTGCCAGCAGCACCCCCTCTTTGCCCCCGATGGGAGAGCAGTTCTTC	CASSTPSLPPMGEQFF
TRBV7-3	TRBJ2-1	16	-	-	TGTGCCAGCAGCTTAGTCAGCGCGAGCTCCTACAATGAGCAGTTCTTC	CASSLVSASSYNEQFF
TRBV7-6	TRBJ2-5	15	-	-	TGTGCCAGCAGCTTAGGAGGGACGGGGCAAGAGACCCAGTACTTC	CASSLGGTGQETQYF
TRBV9	TRBJ2-3	16	-	-	TGTGCCAGCAGCACGGGCGGGACACTCGGCACAGATACGCAGTATTTT	CASSTGGTLGTDTQYF
TRBV7-2	TRBJ1-2	13	-	-	TGTGCCAGCAGCCAACAGGGTCTAAGCGGCTACACCTTC	CASSQQGLSGYTF
TRBV19	TRBJ2-3	13	-	-	TGTGCCAGTGAGGGAGAGGGAACAGATACGCAGTATTTT	CASEGEGTDTQYF
TRBV7-9	TRBJ2-1	13	TRBD2	-	TGTGCCAGCAGCGACCTAGCGGGAGGCAAGCAGTTCTTC	CASSDLAGGKQFF
TRBV18	TRBJ1-1	20	-	few	TGTGCCAGCTCACCACGGGGGACGACACGTCCGAATTCCATGAACACTGAAGCTTTCTTT	CASSPRGTTRPNSMNTEAFF
TRBV3-1/TRBV3-2	TRBJ1-3	14	-	-	TGTGCCAGCAGCCCGGGGCCTATCGGAAACACCATATATTTT	CASSPGPIGNTIYF
TRBV7-6	TRBJ1-6	15	-	-	TGTGCCAGCACAGAGGCAGGGTCCTATAATTCACCCCTCCACTTT	CASTEAGSYNSPLHF
TRBV7-2	TRBJ2-1	16	TRBD2	-	TGTGCCAGCAGCTTCCCTGGGACTAGCTCCTACAATGAGCAGTTCTTC	CASSFPGTSSYNEQFF
TRBV10-3	TRBJ2-2	15	TRBD1	once	TGTGCCATCAGTGCGGGGACAGGGGTAACCGGGGAGCTGTTTTTT	CAISAGTGVTGELFF
TRBV21-1	TRBJ2-5	18	-	-	TGTGCCAGCAGCAAAAGGGGTAGCGGGAGTAAATACCAAGAGACCCAGTACTTC	CASSKRGSGSKYQETQYF
TRBV28	TRBJ2-7	15	TRBD1	-	TGTGCCAGCAGAACGGGAGGACAGGGGGCGAGTGAGCAGTACTTC	CASRTGGQGASEQYF
TRBV30	TRBJ1-5	17	TRBD1	-	TGTGCCTGGCACGCGGGACAGGGTTTCTATAGCAATCAGCCCCAGCATTTT	CAWHAGQGFYSNQPQHF
TRBV6-5	TRBJ1-5	12	-	-	TGTGCCAGCAGTTCGAGCGTGGGGTCCCAGCATTTT	CASSSSVGSQHF
TRBV28	TRBJ2-1	11	-	-	TGTGCCAGCAGTTCCGGGTATGAGCAGTTCTTC	CASSSGYEQFF
TRBV24-1	TRBJ2-2	13	-	-	TGTGCCACCAGTGATTTAGAACCCGGGGAGCTGTTTTTT	CATSDLEPGELFF
TRBV9	TRBJ2-1	15	TRBD2	once	TGTGCCAGCAGCGTAGCGGGACTATCCTACAATGAGCAGTTCTTC	CASSVAGLSYNEQFF
TRBV6-5	TRBJ2-3	15	TRBD2	once	TGTGCCAGCAGGAGGTGGACTAGCGGCACAGATACGCAGTATTTT	CASRRWTSGTDTQYF
TRBV29-1	TRBJ1-1	14	-	-	TGCAGCTTCCAAGCGGGAGGGGGACACTCTGAAGCTTTCTTT	CSFQAGGGHSEAFF
TRBV19	TRBJ2-2	15	TRBD2	once	TGTGCCAGTAGTATACTAGCGGGAAGCACCGGGGAGCTGTTTTTT	CASSILAGSTGELFF
TRBV5-1	TRBJ2-3	17	TRBD2	-	TGCGCCAGCAGCTTGGGGCTTCTGCGGGAGAGCGTAAATACGCAGTATTTT	CASSLGLLRESVNTQYF
TRBV28	TRBJ2-7	14	-	-	TGTGCCAGCAGCCTCGCGGTAAACCCCTACGAGCAGTACTTC	CASSLAVNPYEQYF
TRBV28	TRBJ1-5	15	TRBD1	-	TGTGCCAGCAGTTTAGGACAGGGGTATCGTCAGCCCCAGCATTTT	CASSLGQGYRQPQHF
TRBV4-1	TRBJ2-2	17	TRBD2	-	TGCGCCAGCAGCCAAGGTATACTAGCGGGAGACACCGGGGAGCTGTTTTTT	CASSQGILAGDTGELFF
TRBV9	TRBJ2-2	14	-	-	TGTGCCAGCACCCCAACAGGGTACACCGGGGAGCTGTTTTTT	CASTPTGYTGELFF
TRBV27	TRBJ2-2	13	-	-	TGTGCCAGGGGAAGAGCTAACACCGGGGAGCTGTTTTTT	CARGRANTGELFF
TRBV14	TRBJ2-7	16	TRBD2	-	TGTGCCAGCAGCCAAGGGAGGGAGGGGAGCTCCTACGAGCAGTACTTC	CASSQGREGSSYEQYF
TRBV15	TRBJ2-1	13	-	-	TGTGCCACCAGCAGAGATAGGGTTAATGAGCAGTTCTTC	CATSRDRVNEQFF
TRBV5-1	TRBJ1-5	13	-	-	TGCGCCAGCAGCTTTGACGGCAATCAGCCCCAGCATTTT	CASSFDGNQPQHF
TRBV7-9	TRBJ2-7	14	-	few	TGTGCCAGCAGCGAATGGGACGGATCTGCCGAGCAGTACTTC	CASSEWDGSAEQYF
TRBV6-5	TRBJ1-6	14	-	-	TGTGCCAGCAGCCTTCGGGGAGGAAATTCACCCCTCCACTTT	CASSLRGGNSPLHF
TRBV4-3	TRBJ2-5	16	TRBD2	-	TGCGCCAGCAGCCAAGAATTCCTAGCGGGAGCAGAGACCCAGTACTTC	CASSQEFLAGAETQYF
TRBV19	TRBJ1-5	14	-	-	TGTGCCAGTAGTGTAATTTATAGCAATCAGCCCCAGCATTTT	CASSVIYSNQPQHF
TRBV7-2	TRBJ1-1	16	TRBD1	few	TGTGCCAGCAGCTTGACACAGGGGGCCTACAACACTGAAGCTTTCTTT	CASSLTQGAYNTEAFF
TRBV28	TRBJ1-3	14	-	many	TGTGCCAGCAGAGGTGGTTCCTCTGGAAACACCATATATTTT	CASRGGSSGNTIYF
TRBV24-1	TRBJ1-6	14	-	-	TGTGAAACCCGGGTGGGCCGTAATAATTCACCCCTCCACTTT	CETRVGRNNSPLHF
TRBV7-2	TRBJ2-7	15	TRBD1	-	TGTGCCAGCAGCTTGCGGGCAGGGGGTTCGTACGAGCAGTACTTC	CASSLRAGGSYEQYF